These T cell receptor beta chains were read from a single sample in a study of blood T cell repertoires in COVID-19. Data came from immunoSEQ multiplex PCR; TCRdb stores just in-frame clones and leaves some out. The sample has fewer than 300,000 clones, under 90% seen once. The material sequenced was peripheral blood. The source of these receptors is a woman aged 55-69 years with active or convalescent COVID-19. CDR3s include the opening cysteine and the closing phenylalanine or tryptophan. The D gene is left open where the match is weak. Clone size appears in some rows only: once, few, many, or a class for an expanded clone.

d_gene,j_gene,abundance,v_gene,CDR3aa,CDR3nt
TRBD1,TRBJ2-3,NA,TRBV7-9,CASSPGQVPTDTQYF,TGTGCCAGCAGCCCAGGACAGGTTCCTACAGATACGCAGTATTTT
NA,TRBJ2-7,NA,TRBV7-3,CASSLAGEGVEQYF,TGTGCCAGCAGCTTAGCCGGTGAGGGGGTCGAGCAGTACTTC
TRBD2,TRBJ2-3,NA,TRBV7-3,CASSSAGATTDTQYF,TGTGCCAGCAGTTCAGCGGGGGCCACCACAGATACGCAGTATTTT
NA,TRBJ2-7,NA,TRBV21-1,CASSIRQGVREQYF,TGTGCCAGCAGCATACGGCAGGGGGTCCGCGAGCAGTACTTC
NA,TRBJ1-1,NA,TRBV13,CASSRDTEAFF,TGTGCCAGCAGTCGGGACACTGAAGCTTTCTTT
TRBD2,TRBJ2-5,NA,TRBV7-2,CALPWSGLAGDRGETQYF,TGTGCTCTGCCATGGTCCGGCCTAGCGGGGGATAGAGGAGAGACCCAGTACTTC
TRBD1,TRBJ1-2,NA,TRBV6-5,CASSRDSSYGYTF,TGTGCCAGCAGCCGGGACAGCAGCTATGGCTACACCTTC
TRBD1,TRBJ1-1,few,TRBV10-1,CASSDKGASFLMNTEAFF,TGCGCCAGCAGTGACAAGGGGGCTTCCTTTTTAATGAACACTGAAGCTTTCTTT
TRBD1,TRBJ1-2,NA,TRBV19,CASSSQDREYYGYTF,TGTGCCAGTAGTTCGCAGGACAGGGAGTACTATGGCTACACCTTC
TRBD1,TRBJ1-1,NA,TRBV3-1/TRBV3-2,CASSQEHRGNTEAFF,TGTGCCAGCAGCCAAGAACACAGGGGGAACACTGAAGCTTTCTTT
TRBD1,TRBJ1-2,NA,TRBV5-1,CAAGSGTGSDYTF,TGCGCCGCAGGGTCCGGGACAGGGTCGGACTACACCTTC
TRBD1,TRBJ2-1,few,TRBV6-6,CASRETGTGVGNEQFF,TGTGCCAGCAGGGAAACCGGGACAGGGGTTGGGAATGAGCAGTTCTTC
TRBD1,TRBJ1-2,NA,TRBV30,CAWKRDRAIRYGYTF,TGTGCCTGGAAAAGAGACAGGGCTATTCGCTATGGCTACACCTTC
TRBD2,TRBJ2-7,once,TRBV25-1,CASAPLAGAYEQYF,TGTGCCAGCGCACCCCTAGCGGGGGCCTACGAGCAGTACTTC
TRBD2,TRBJ2-1,NA,TRBV2,CASSELRGGKNEQFF,TGTGCCAGCAGTGAACTGCGGGGGGGGAAAAATGAGCAGTTCTTC
NA,TRBJ1-1,NA,TRBV11-3,CASSLGQGNTEAFF,TGTGCCAGCAGCTTAGGGCAGGGGAACACTGAAGCTTTCTTT
NA,TRBJ1-1,NA,TRBV4-3,CASSQVGGGGTEAFF,TGCGCCAGCAGCCAAGTTGGGGGGGGCGGTACTGAAGCTTTCTTT